This record looks at one T cell receptor (beta chain) sequence and its context. Sequencing used immunoSEQ multiplex PCR; TCRdb keeps in-frame clones, though not all of them. The sample has tens of thousands of clones, about 85% seen once. V lost 3 bases, J lost 0 bases, and 9 bases lay in between. Germline CDR1 is LGHNT and CDR2 is FRNRAP. The CDR3 has 16 amino acids. This sample stems from a study of blood T cell repertoires in COVID-19. The TCR originated in a man between 60 and 75 years old with COVID-19, enrolled during active disease. Sequencing was carried out using peripheral blood. The rearrangement uses TRBV12-5 and TRBJ2-6; D possibly corresponds to TRBD1 (5 bases). CDR3 in amino acids: CASGFGQSSGANVLTF. The CDR3 region has the DNA TGTGCTAGTGGTTTCGGACAAAGCTCTGGGGCCAACGTCCTGACTTTC.